The T cell receptor beta chain under discussion was sequenced for a study of blood T cells in healthy people across ages. Study context: Template switching captured about one barcoded beta molecule per two T cells.

Through a sample-barcoded 5' primer and a J-beta primer mix, a second PCR was run for roughly 7 to 11 cycles. Tags on each cDNA molecule came from a template-switch adaptor with 12 random nucleotides. TCRdb itself ran the 5' RACE reads through MiXCR, one entry per CDR3 protein. The sample records hundreds of thousands of distinct CDR3 sequences, around 46% being singletons. The CDR3 sequence is 17 residues long. After removal of 0 bases from V and 2 bases from J, the junction contained 9 bases not matched to a gene. Germline assignment: CDR1 LGHNA and CDR2 YNFKEQ. This clonotype was seen only a few times. The antigen is not known. General study findings and limits: Higher diversity and more naive CD4+ cells were features of long-lived donors, compared to aged donors.

The chain recombines TRBV4-2 with TRBJ2-7; 8 bases agree with TRBD2. The sample was blood. The clonotype comes from a man aged 30 to 45 in good health. The CDR3 DNA sequence: TGTGCCAGCAGCCAAGAACGCGCTAGCGGGCCCGCCTACGAGCAGTACTTC. This encodes CASSQERASGPAYEQYF.